The sample holds many counts of the clone carrying this T cell receptor beta chain. The antigen remains unidentified. TCRdb itself ran the 5' RACE reads through MiXCR, one entry per CDR3 protein. The top ten clones hold 24% of a sample with a few hundred thousand distinct CDR3 sequences, about 4% of them seen once. CDR3 size: 14 residues. Germline trimming cut 5 bases from V and 15 bases from J; bases unmatched to any gene: 11. This entry comes from a study of T cells after yellow fever vaccination. General study points: Though it reached lower strength, the secondary response hit its peak faster, day 5 versus 15. Overlap between CD4 and CD8 compartments was detected for a small share of clonotypes. Post-booster samples contained most primary-vaccination clones (around 95% CD4, around 90% CD8).

The origin of this receptor is a man between 18 and 35 years old who received the YFV17D yellow fever vaccine. The chain has TRBV12-3 or TRBV12-4 and TRBJ1-6; 9 bases align to TRBD1. This specimen was PBMCs, taken 5 days after the yellow fever booster vaccination. The chain's CDR3 is CASSKNHRGRILHF. For the CDR3, the DNA is TGTGCCAGCAGTAAGAACCACAGGGGGCGTATCCTCCACTTT.